What follows is one T cell receptor beta chain and its context. This sample includes further DNA sequences coding for the same CDR3. The CDR3 spans 15 residues. CDR1 and CDR2 from the germline V gene are SGHRS and YFSETQ. Trimming left V 0 bases short and J 0 bases short, with 7 bases between. In the authors' methods: Amplifying reference gene primers gave estimates of nucleated cell counts. Here immunoSEQ multiplex PCR was the method, and the copy in TCRdb shows in-frame clones only, minus some. That table supplies the V and J calls and clone size; D and trimming were determined from the DNA. The data show around 95,000 clones, 90% seen once. The sample comes from a study of blood T cell repertoires in COVID-19. Background on the study: Both acute and convalescent COVID-19 samples were obtained from the United States, Italy and Spain. Sources were T cells, B-cell-depleted T cells, or PBMCs; the material itself was cDNA or gDNA.

The origin of this receptor is a man aged 50 or older with acute or convalescent COVID-19. J is TRBJ1-5 and V is TRBV5-1; D is unclear. Source material: peripheral blood. CDR3 nucleotides: TGCGCCAGCAGCTTGGGGCAGTATAGCAATCAGCCCCAGCATTTT. This gives the protein CASSLGQYSNQPQHF.